This entry is about one T cell receptor beta chain. Only in-frame clones appear in the TCRdb table, and some are missing; sequencing was by immunoSEQ multiplex PCR. This table holds about 67,000 clones, more than 85% found once. The data were taken from a study of T cell changes during pregnancy in multiple sclerosis. The V end was cut by 7 bases, the J end by 6 bases, with 16 bases between. There are 14 residues in the CDR3. In germline, CDR1 is LNHDA, CDR2 SQIVND (reference sequence). The rearrangement uses TRBV19 and TRBJ2-1; a weak D match, TRBD2 (7 bases). This material consisted of peripheral blood, taken in the first trimester of pregnancy. The receptor was isolated from a female donor in good health, enrolled as a control in a pregnancy study. CDR3 protein: CASMRGRGVNEQFF. CDR3 nucleotide sequence: TGTGCCAGTATGAGGGGGAGGGGGGTCAATGAGCAGTTCTTC. The full variable domain, in which reference TRBV19 and TRBJ2-1 provide the parts outside the CDR3, is DGGITQSPKYLFRKEGQNVTLSCEQNLNHDAMYWYRQDPGQGLRLIYYSQIVNDFQKGDIAEGYSVSREKKESFPLTVTSAQKNPTAFYLCASMRGRGVNEQFFGPGTRLTVL.